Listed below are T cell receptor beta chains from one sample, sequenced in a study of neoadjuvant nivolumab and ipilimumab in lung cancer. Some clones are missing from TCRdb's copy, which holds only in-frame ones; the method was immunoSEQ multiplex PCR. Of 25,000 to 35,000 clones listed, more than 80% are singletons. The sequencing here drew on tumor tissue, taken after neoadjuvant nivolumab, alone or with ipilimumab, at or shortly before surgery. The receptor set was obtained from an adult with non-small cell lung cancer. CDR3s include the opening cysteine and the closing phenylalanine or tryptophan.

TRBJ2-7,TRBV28,CASSWPGPYEQYF
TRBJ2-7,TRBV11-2,CASSLDSGQAYEQYF
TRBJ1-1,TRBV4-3,CASSQESGVRTFF
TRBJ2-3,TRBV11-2,CASSLDFSTDTQYF
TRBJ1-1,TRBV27,CASSLEVGTEAFF
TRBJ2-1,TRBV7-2,CASSLEWAGGEQFF
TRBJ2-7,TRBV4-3,CASSQDFLFGQAKYEQYF
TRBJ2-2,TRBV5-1,CASSLGGTTGELFF
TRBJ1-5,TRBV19,CASKDGYTGQPQHF
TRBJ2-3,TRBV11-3,CASSVYSTDTQYF
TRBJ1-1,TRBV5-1,CASSSGTANTEAFF
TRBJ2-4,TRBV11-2,CASSNRGVTKNIQYF
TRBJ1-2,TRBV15,CATSREGVGYGYTF
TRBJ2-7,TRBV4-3,CASSQYSALAYEQYF
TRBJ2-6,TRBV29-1,CSAGSGANVLTF
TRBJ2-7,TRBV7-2,CASSNNAGATGGEQYF
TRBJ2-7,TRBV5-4,CASSLLGLAEQYF
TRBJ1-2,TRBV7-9,CASSLISGTASYTF
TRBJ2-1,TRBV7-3,CASSLWGGGLDEQFF
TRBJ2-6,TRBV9,CASSVMPTGANVLTF
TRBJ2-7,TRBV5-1,CASRGEHGTGFTFEQYF
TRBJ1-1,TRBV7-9,CASSVLDRPEAFF
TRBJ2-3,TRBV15,CATSRENLLADQDTDTQYF
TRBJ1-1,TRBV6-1,CASSPRGDITEAFF
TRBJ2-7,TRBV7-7,CASSPGQGASEQYF
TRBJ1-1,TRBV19,CASSIGSTGIGEAFF
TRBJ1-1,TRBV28,CASSYPPGTGDTEAFF
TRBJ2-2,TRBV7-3,CASSLTSDRELFF
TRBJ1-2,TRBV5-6,CASSLGQGNYGYTF
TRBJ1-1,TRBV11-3,CASSPNMNTEAFF
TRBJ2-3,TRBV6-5,CASSSRLADRTDTQYF
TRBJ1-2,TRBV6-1,CASSDLYGYTF
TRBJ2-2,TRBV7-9,CASSLSSGGAGELFF
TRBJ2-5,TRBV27,CASSLLGAGKTQYF
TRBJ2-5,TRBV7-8,CASIPPAGLAGWGETQYF
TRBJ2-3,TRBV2,CASSEGSYTDTQYF
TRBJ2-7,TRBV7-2,CASSIWTDRYEQYF
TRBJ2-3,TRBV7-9,CASSPGLPTDTQYF
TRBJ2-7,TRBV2,CASSSSGGGYYEQYF
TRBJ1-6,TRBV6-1,CASSEAAGLYSPLHF
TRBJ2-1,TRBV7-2,CASSFKTGLAGVNEQFF
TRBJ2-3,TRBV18,CASSPENRGTDTQYF
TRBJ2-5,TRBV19,CASSRALDMETQYF
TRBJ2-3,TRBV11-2,CASSFIEILDTQYF
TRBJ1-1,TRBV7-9,CASSLVPVAFF
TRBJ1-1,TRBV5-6,CASSTGGSAEAFF
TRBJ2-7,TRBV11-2,CANSSNSPGQGSYEQYF
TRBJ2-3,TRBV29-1,CSVAPRDTQYF
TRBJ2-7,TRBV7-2,CASSLASGGTYEQYF
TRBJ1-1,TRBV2,CASSVRLEAFF
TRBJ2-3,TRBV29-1,CSVDPSPGGKDTQYF
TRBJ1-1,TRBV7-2,CASSPSGGTEAFF
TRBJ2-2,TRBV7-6,CASSLGTSTGELFF
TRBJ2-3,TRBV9,CASSVVGTGAIDTQYF